This T cell receptor beta chain was observed in a study of blood T cell repertoires in COVID-19. Across the whole study: Collection of acute and convalescent COVID-19 samples took place in the United States, Italy and Spain. The analysed material was cDNA or gDNA that came from T cells, B-cell-depleted T cells, or PBMCs.

In germline, CDR1 is SGHNT, CDR2 YYREEE (reference sequence). V trimming: 5 bases; J trimming: 4 bases; junction bases outside the gene matches: 8. This CDR3 contains 14 residues. Per the authors' pipeline: Nucleated cell counts were estimated from reference gene primer amplification. Sequencing was performed with immunoSEQ multiplex PCR; in TCRdb, only in-frame clones are kept and a portion is missing. V and J calls and clone size are copied from that table; D and trimming were computed from the DNA. This table has about 50,000 clones, 85% to 95% appearing once. The clonotype originates from a woman aged 80 or older with acute or convalescent COVID-19. Sequencing used peripheral blood. J is TRBJ2-5 and V is TRBV5-4; 7 nucleotides align to TRBD1. The chain's CDR3 is CASSPGGRGETQYF. The CDR3 nucleotides are TGTGCCAGCAGTCCAGGGGGTCGTGGAGAGACCCAGTACTTC.